Listed below are T cell receptor beta chains from one sample, sequenced in a study of control samples from healthy donors and cancer patients. Libraries were prepared by immunoSEQ multiplex PCR; TCRdb keeps only in-frame clonotypes and omits some of them. The sample carries 130,000 to 150,000 clones, approximately 93% recorded once. Sequencing was done on a sample of blood. All receptors derive from a young man in good health. Each CDR3 is given with its conserved first and last residue. A D gene is named only where the DNA matches it firmly.

TRBD1,TRBJ1-2,TRBV4-1,CASSQFRDSSNYGYTF,TGCGCCAGCAGCCAATTCCGGGACAGCTCCAACTATGGCTACACCTTC
.,TRBJ1-3,TRBV24-1,CATSGLAGARRNTIYF,TGTGCCACCAGTGGACTGGCGGGGGCGCGAAGAAACACCATATATTTT
.,TRBJ1-2,TRBV18,CASSPSGGARYYGYTF,TGTGCCAGCTCACCGTCGGGGGGGGCTCGATACTATGGCTACACCTTC
.,TRBJ1-1,TRBV30,CAWSVRQAGIAFF,TGTGCCTGGAGTGTGCGACAGGCAGGAATAGCTTTCTTT
.,TRBJ1-6,TRBV4-3,CASSQDPRNSPLHF,TGCGCCAGCAGCCAAGACCCCAGAAATTCACCCCTCCACTTT
TRBD2,TRBJ2-3,TRBV6-5,CASSYKWRERTDTQYF,TGTGCCAGCAGTTACAAATGGCGGGAGAGGACAGATACGCAGTATTTT
.,TRBJ2-2,TRBV6-5,CASCTAIPTGELFF,TGTGCCAGCTGTACCGCGATTCCAACCGGGGAGCTGTTTTTT
.,TRBJ1-6,TRBV4-1,CASSQVPAGVSSYNSPLHF,TGCGCCAGCAGCCAAGTCCCGGCAGGGGTCAGCTCCTATAATTCACCCCTCCACTTT
TRBD2,TRBJ2-1,TRBV28,CASSLQAGIGEQFF,TGTGCCAGCAGTTTGCAAGCGGGAATAGGTGAGCAGTTCTTC
TRBD1,TRBJ1-1,TRBV19,CASSPYRGGNTEAFF,TGTGCCAGTAGTCCCTACAGGGGAGGGAACACTGAAGCTTTCTTT
.,TRBJ2-3,TRBV27,CASSPRGVSTDTQYF,TGTGCCAGCAGTCCCAGGGGGGTGAGCACAGATACGCAGTATTTT
TRBD1,TRBJ1-6,TRBV27,CASSFGTGGYNSPLHF,TGTGCCAGCAGTTTCGGGACAGGGGGCTATAATTCACCCCTCCACTTT
TRBD1,TRBJ1-4,TRBV30,CAWSVLGQGNEKLFF,TGTGCCTGGAGTGTACTGGGACAGGGTAATGAAAAACTGTTTTTT